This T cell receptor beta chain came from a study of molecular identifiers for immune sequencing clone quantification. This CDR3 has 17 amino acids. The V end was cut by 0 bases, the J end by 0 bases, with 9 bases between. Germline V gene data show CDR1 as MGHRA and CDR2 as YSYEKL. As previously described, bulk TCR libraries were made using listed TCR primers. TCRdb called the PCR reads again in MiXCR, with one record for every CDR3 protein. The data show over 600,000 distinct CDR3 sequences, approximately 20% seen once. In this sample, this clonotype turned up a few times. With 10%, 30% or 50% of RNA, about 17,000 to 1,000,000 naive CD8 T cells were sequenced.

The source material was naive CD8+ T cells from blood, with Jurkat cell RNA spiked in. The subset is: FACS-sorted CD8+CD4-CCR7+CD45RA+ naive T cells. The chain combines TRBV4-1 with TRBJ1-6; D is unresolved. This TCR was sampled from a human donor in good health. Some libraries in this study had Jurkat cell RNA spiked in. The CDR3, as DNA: TGCGCCAGCAGCCAAGATAAGGCCAACTCCTATAATTCACCCCTCCACTTT. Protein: CASSQDKANSYNSPLHF.